These 20 T cell receptor beta chains were all obtained from the same sample, sequenced in a study of blood T cells in healthy people across ages. Primed by a sample-barcoded 5' primer and a J-beta primer mix, a second PCR proceeded for roughly 7 to 12 cycles. TCRdb called the 5' RACE reads again in MiXCR, with one record for every CDR3 protein. The repertoire includes just under 750,000 distinct CDR3 sequences, 22% of them detected once, and roughly a fifth sits in the top ten. Source material: blood. The receptors were gathered from a man aged 70 or older in good health.

The chain carries TRBV29-1 and TRBJ2-5, with 8 positions matching TRBD1. The J call may be mistaken, given a closer DNA end match to TRBJ2-7. Germline V gene lookup returns CDR1 SQVTM and CDR2 ANQGSEA. There are 13 residues in the CDR3. CDR3 nucleotide sequence: TGCAGCCCCGGCCGGGACAGGCCTCACGAGCAGTACTTC. It translates to CSPGRDRPHEQYF.

The table lists this clonotype with a few counts. The chain uses TRBV20-1 and TRBJ2-6, with 7 bases matching TRBD2. The ends lost 4 bases at V and 0 bases at J; junction bases unmatched: 9. The CDR3 covers 17 residues. Germline V gives CDR1 DFQATT, CDR2 SNEGSKA (reference sequence). The CDR3: CSAIPGLTTSGANVLTF. The CDR3 nucleotides read TGCAGTGCTATACCGGGACTAACCACCTCTGGGGCCAACGTCCTGACTTTC.

This clonotype was seen a few times. Since no conserved phenylalanine or tryptophan closes the CDR3, a read error is the likely cause. The chain uses TRBV5-1 and TRBJ2-3; D gene ambiguous. The CDR3 runs to 14 residues. CDR1 is SGHRS and CDR2 is YFSETQ in the germline V gene. V was pared by 4 bases and J by 6 bases, with 15 bases between. CDR3 nucleotides: TGCGCCAGCAGCAGAGAGTCGGGTGGGGATACGCAGTATCTT. It is translated as CASSRESGGDTQYL.

Only a few counts were recorded for this clonotype. The chain has TRBV20-1 and TRBJ1-6; D is possibly TRBD1 (5 bases). With 6 bases removed from V and 2 bases from J, the gap between germline ends came to 11 bases. The CDR3 runs 14 residues. The germline gives CDR1 DFQATT, CDR2 SNEGSKA (reference sequence). The CDR3 sequence is CSAPGKAYNSPLHF. DNA of the CDR3: TGCAGTGCGCCAGGGAAGGCCTATAATTCACCCCTCCACTTT.

The chain employs TRBV20-1 and TRBJ1-4; TRBD1 agrees at 11 bases. This CDR3 spans 15 amino acids. With 6 bases clipped from V and 8 bases from J, the junction kept 11 bases outside the gene matches. In germline, CDR1 is DFQATT, CDR2 SNEGSKA (reference sequence). The CDR3 DNA sequence: TGCAGTGCCCCGGGACAGGGGGTGGTAGGAGAAAAACTGTTTTTT. Translation: CSAPGQGVVGEKLFF.

This sequence joins TRBV6-1 and TRBJ2-2, with D perhaps TRBD2 (5 bases). Germline CDR1 and CDR2: MNHNS and SASEGT. CDR3 length: 16 amino acids. V dropped 7 bases and J dropped 6 bases, with 21 bases sitting between them. DNA of the CDR3: TGTGCCAGCAACGAGAGGAGAGGGCCTACCGCCGGGGAGCTGTTTTTT. This sequence encodes CASNERRGPTAGELFF.

This clonotype was observed a handful of times. The rearrangement joins TRBV14 to TRBJ2-5; D might be TRBD2 (7 bases). Germline V gene sequence: CDR1 SGHDN, CDR2 FVKESK. V was clipped by 1 base and J by 2 bases, with 14 bases between them. The CDR3 extends over 16 amino acids. CDR3 protein: CASSQVGRGRQETQYF. As DNA, the CDR3 is TGTGCCAGCAGCCAAGTAGGGAGGGGGAGACAAGAGACCCAGTACTTC. The full variable domain, rest sourced from reference TRBV14 and TRBJ2-5, is EAGVTQFPSHSVIEKGQTVTLRCDPISGHDNLYWYRRVMGKEIKFLLHFVKESKQDESGMPNNRFLAERTGGTYSTLKVQPAELEDSGVYFCASSQVGRGRQETQYFGPGTRLLVL.

The gene calls are TRBV7-9 and TRBJ2-5, with 8 bases fitting TRBD1. The J call could be wrong; TRBJ2-7 is a better fit for the DNA end. Germline V gene data show CDR1 as SEHNR and CDR2 as FQNEAQ (reference sequence). CDR3 length: 15 amino acids. The CDR3 loop reads CASSFPGQGEYEQYF. In nucleotides, the CDR3 is TGTGCCAGCAGTTTCCCTGGACAGGGAGAGTACGAGCAGTACTTC.

The chain employs TRBV6-5 and TRBJ2-1; no reliable D call. Germline values: CDR1 MNHEY, CDR2 SVGAGI. Deletions cut 6 bases from V and 8 bases from J, with 8 bases between. This CDR3 is built from 11 residues. The chain's CDR3 is CASRRLDEQFF. The CDR3 DNA reads TGTGCCAGCAGACGCCTGGATGAGCAGTTCTTC.

This clonotype was observed a few times. Its ends do not fully match the called genes, so a read error is possible. This chain links TRBV7-9 with TRBJ1-2; D gene uncertain. Germline V gives CDR1 SEHNR, CDR2 FQNEAQ (reference sequence). CDR3 length: 13 amino acids. In DNA form, the CDR3 reads TGTGCCAGCACCCTCGCGACCGTTGACGGCTGCACCTTC. This translates into CASTLATVDGCTF.

In its sample, this clonotype was seen a few times. The chain joins TRBV28 to TRBJ2-5, with 9 positions matching TRBD2. CDR3 size: 14 residues. From germline, CDR1 is MDHEN and CDR2 SYDVKM. The J segment lost 5 bases and the V segment lost 5 bases, leaving 6 bases of the junction unmatched. In DNA form, the CDR3 reads TGTGCCAGCAGTCCCGGGACTAGCTGGGAGACCCAGTACTTC. Residues: CASSPGTSWETQYF.

On this clonotype itself: Since a much larger clone is just one base distant, this may be a read error. This chain uses TRBV12-3 or TRBV12-4 with TRBJ2-3; tentative D call: TRBD1 (5 bases). There are 13 residues in the CDR3. As DNA, the CDR3 is TGTGCCAGCAGTTTAGCGGAGACAGATACGCGGTATTTT. Its protein product is CASSLAETDTRYF.

This clonotype was seen repeatedly, ten times or more. The V gene is TRBV2, the J gene TRBJ2-5; 7 positions agree with TRBD1. This CDR3 contains 12 residues. The germline CDR1 and CDR2 sequences are SNHLY and FYNNEI. With 8 bases clipped from V and 4 bases from J, the junction kept 4 bases outside the gene matches. CDR3 DNA: TGTGCCAGCGACAGGGTACGAGAGACCCAGTACTTC. This sequence encodes CASDRVRETQYF.

This chain connects TRBV7-9 to TRBJ2-2; 8 bases match TRBD1. V shed 8 bases, J shed 6 bases, and the junction held 14 bases outside the gene matches. CDR3 length: 16 amino acids. Germline V gene data show CDR1 as SEHNR and CDR2 as FQNEAQ (reference sequence). The CDR3 nucleotides are TGTGCCAGCTTTCACCGAGACAGGGGTGTTGCCGGGGAGCTGTTTTTT. Its protein is CASFHRDRGVAGELFF.

This clonotype was counted between two and nine times. The chain links TRBV7-9 to TRBJ2-3; 7 bases fit TRBD1. The V and J ends lost 5 bases and 3 bases, in that order; junction bases with no gene match: 8. Germline V CDR1 and CDR2: SEHNR, FQNEAQ (reference sequence). The CDR3 sequence is 15 residues long. Written as DNA, the CDR3 is TGTGCCAGCAGCAAGCCCGGGACAGTGACAGATACGCAGTATTTT. Protein sequence: CASSKPGTVTDTQYF.

The chain carries TRBV12-3 or TRBV12-4 and TRBJ1-1, with TRBD1 as a possible D gene (6 bases). The CDR3 sequence is 14 residues long. V lost 4 bases and J 1 base, leaving 10 bases between the germline ends. The DNA of the CDR3 is TGTGCCAGCAGTTCCAGGGGTCAGAACACTGAAGCTTTCTTT. Translated, it gives CASSSRGQNTEAFF.

This rearrangement joins TRBV14 to TRBJ1-2; 9 bases agree with TRBD1. The J segment lost 3 bases and the V segment lost 4 bases, leaving 6 bases of the junction unmatched. Germline V lookup: CDR1 SGHDN, CDR2 FVKESK. The CDR3 consists of 15 residues. CDR3 in amino acids: CASSRLGQGHYGYTF. CDR3 DNA sequence: TGTGCCAGCAGCCGATTGGGACAGGGCCACTATGGCTACACCTTC.

The rearrangement uses TRBV20-1 and TRBJ2-4; perhaps TRBD1 as D (5 bases). V was trimmed by 3 bases and J by 0 bases, leaving 12 bases between them. The CDR3 is made up of 15 amino acids. Germline lookup yields CDR1 DFQATT and CDR2 SNEGSKA (reference sequence). The CDR3 region has the DNA TGCAGTGCTAGCCCAGGGATACTAGCCAAAAACATTCAGTACTTC. Its protein product is CSASPGILAKNIQYF.

There are a few counts of this clonotype. The chain employs TRBV12-3 or TRBV12-4 and TRBJ1-4, with 8 bases that match TRBD1. The V gene end was trimmed by 5 bases and the J gene end by 5 bases; junction bases not matched to a gene: 13. The CDR3 contains 17 residues. As DNA, the CDR3 is TGTGCCAGCAGTCGCCTTTTTGCCCGGACAGGGAATGAAAAACTGTTTTTT. It is translated as CASSRLFARTGNEKLFF.

This clonotype was observed many times. The V gene is TRBV5-6, the J gene TRBJ2-1; D is unclear. The V end lost 3 bases, the J end lost 6 bases, and 4 bases lay between the germline ends. Germline V CDR1 and CDR2: SGHDT, YYEEEE. The CDR3 is 11 residues long. In DNA form, the CDR3 reads TGTGCCAGCAGCTCATTCAATGAGCAGTTCTTC. It translates to CASSSFNEQFF.